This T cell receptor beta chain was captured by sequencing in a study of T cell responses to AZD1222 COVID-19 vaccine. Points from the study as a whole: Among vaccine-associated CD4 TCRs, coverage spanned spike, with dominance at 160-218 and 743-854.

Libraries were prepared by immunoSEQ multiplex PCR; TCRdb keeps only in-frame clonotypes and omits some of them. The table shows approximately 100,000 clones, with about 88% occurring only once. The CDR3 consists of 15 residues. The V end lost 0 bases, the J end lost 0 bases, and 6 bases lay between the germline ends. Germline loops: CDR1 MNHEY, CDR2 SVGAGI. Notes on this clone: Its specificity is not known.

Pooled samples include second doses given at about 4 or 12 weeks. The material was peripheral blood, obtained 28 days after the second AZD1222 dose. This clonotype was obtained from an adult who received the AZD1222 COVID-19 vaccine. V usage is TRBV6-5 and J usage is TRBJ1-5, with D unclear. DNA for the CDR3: TGTGCCAGCAGTTACTCACTTAGTAGCAATCAGCCCCAGCATTTT. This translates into CASSYSLSSNQPQHF.